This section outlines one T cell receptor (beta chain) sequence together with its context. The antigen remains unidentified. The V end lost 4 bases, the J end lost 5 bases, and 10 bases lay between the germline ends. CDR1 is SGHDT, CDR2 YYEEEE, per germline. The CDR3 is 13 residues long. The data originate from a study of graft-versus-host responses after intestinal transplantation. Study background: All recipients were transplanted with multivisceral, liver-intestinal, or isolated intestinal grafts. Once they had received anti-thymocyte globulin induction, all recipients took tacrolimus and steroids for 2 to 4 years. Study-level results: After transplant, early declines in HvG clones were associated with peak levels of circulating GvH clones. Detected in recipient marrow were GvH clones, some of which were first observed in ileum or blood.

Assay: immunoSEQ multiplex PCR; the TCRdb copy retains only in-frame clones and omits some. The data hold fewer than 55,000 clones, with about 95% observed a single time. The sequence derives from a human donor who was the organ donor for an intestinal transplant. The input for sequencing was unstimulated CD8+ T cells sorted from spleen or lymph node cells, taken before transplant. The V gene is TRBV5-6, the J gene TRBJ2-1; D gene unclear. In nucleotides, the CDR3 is TGTGCCAGCAGCCACGGAGTCCACAATGAGCAGTTCTTC. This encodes CASSHGVHNEQFF.